This TCR beta chain was documented in a study of blood T cell repertoires in COVID-19. At the level of the study: Acute and convalescent COVID-19 samples came from the United States, Italy and Spain.

Patients of the Seattle cohort, enrolled during active infection, were followed longitudinally. The repertoire was sequenced with immunoSEQ multiplex PCR; TCRdb's copy has only in-frame clones and lacks some. The sample carries about 200,000 clones, just under 85% recorded once. Trimming cost V 3 bases and J 1 base; bases outside gene matches: 3. Germline lookup yields CDR1 MDHEN and CDR2 SYDVKM. CDR3 length: 15 amino acids. This chain links TRBV28 with TRBJ2-5, with 9 bases lining up with TRBD1. This sequence originates from a man aged 55 to 70 with COVID-19, enrolled during active disease. Input material: peripheral blood. The CDR3 region is CASSLTGGLQETQYF. The CDR3 nucleotides are TGTGCCAGCAGTTTGACAGGGGGTCTCCAAGAGACCCAGTACTTC.